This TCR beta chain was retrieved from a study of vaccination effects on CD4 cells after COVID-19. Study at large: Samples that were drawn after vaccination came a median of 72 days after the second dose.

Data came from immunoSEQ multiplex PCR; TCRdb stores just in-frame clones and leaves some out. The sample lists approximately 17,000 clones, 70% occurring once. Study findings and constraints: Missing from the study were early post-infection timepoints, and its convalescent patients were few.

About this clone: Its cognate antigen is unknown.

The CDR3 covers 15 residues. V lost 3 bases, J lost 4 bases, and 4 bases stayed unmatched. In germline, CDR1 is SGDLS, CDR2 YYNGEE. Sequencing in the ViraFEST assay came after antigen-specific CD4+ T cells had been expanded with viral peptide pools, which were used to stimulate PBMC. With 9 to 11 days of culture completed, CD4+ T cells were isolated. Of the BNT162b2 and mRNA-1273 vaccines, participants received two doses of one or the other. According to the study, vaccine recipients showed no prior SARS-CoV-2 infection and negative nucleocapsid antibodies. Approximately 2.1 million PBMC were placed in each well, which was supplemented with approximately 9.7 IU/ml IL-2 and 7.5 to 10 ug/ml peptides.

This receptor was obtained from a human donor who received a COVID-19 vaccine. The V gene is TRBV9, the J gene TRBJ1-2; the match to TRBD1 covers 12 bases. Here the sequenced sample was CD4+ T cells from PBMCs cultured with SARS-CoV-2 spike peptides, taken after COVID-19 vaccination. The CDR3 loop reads CASSEGDRGPYGYTF. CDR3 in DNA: TGTGCCAGCAGCGAGGGGGACAGGGGGCCCTATGGCTACACCTTC.